Below, 28 T cell receptor beta chains from the same sample are listed, as sequenced in a study of blood T cells in healthy people across ages. Next came a second PCR, run for about 7 to 12 cycles, which used a sample-barcoded 5' primer along with a J-beta primer mix. Via MiXCR, TCRdb re-called the 5' RACE reads, giving one row per CDR3 protein. The sample shows about a million distinct CDR3 sequences, approximately 50% of them seen only once. The material sequenced was blood. These receptors all stem from a woman in her sixties in good health.

The chain carries TRBV27 and TRBJ2-1, with TRBD2 as a possible D gene (5 bases). The CDR3 runs 19 residues. CDR1 is MNHEY, CDR2 SMNVEV, per germline (reference sequence). V was clipped by 0 bases and J by 4 bases, with 22 bases between them. The CDR3 nucleotides read TGTGCCAGCAGTTTATCGCCAACAAATACTAGATCCTTATACAATGAGCAGTTCTTC. It yields the protein CASSLSPTNTRSLYNEQFF.

The chain combines TRBV5-1 with TRBJ2-1, with 7 bases that match TRBD2. This CDR3 has 16 amino acids. The V and J ends lost 5 bases and 4 bases, in that order; junction bases with no gene match: 12. CDR1 is SGHRS and CDR2 is YFSETQ in the germline V gene. The CDR3 bases are TGCGCCAGCAGTTACGGATCCGGGACTATTTACAATGAGCAGTTCTTC. It translates to CASSYGSGTIYNEQFF.

This clonotype was counted ten times or more. This chain connects TRBV12-3 or TRBV12-4 to TRBJ2-5; no clear D. This CDR3 is 16 amino acids long. Deletions cut 1 base from V and 1 base from J, with 13 bases between. CDR3 nucleotide sequence: TGTGCCAGCAGTTTAGGGCGCAACCGACTCCAAGAGACCCAGTACTTC. Amino acids: CASSLGRNRLQETQYF.

This rearrangement joins TRBV9 to TRBJ2-4; perhaps TRBD2 as D (5 bases). V was pared by 4 bases and J by 0 bases, with 17 bases between. The CDR3 has 17 residues. Germline CDR1 reads SGDLS; CDR2 reads YYNGEE. CDR3 loop: CASSPEAARVAKNIQYF. The CDR3 DNA reads TGTGCCAGCAGCCCCGAGGCCGCGAGGGTAGCCAAAAACATTCAGTACTTC.

This rearrangement joins TRBV28 to TRBJ2-3; 7 bases are a match to TRBD1. CDR3 size: 12 residues. Germline V gene sequence: CDR1 MDHEN, CDR2 SYDVKM. V shed 2 bases, J shed 8 bases, and the junction held 1 base outside the gene matches. As DNA, the CDR3 is TGTGCCAGCAGTTTAACAGGGGCTACGCAGTATTTT. It yields the protein CASSLTGATQYF.

V usage is TRBV27 and J usage is TRBJ1-2; 7 nucleotides match TRBD1. The germline gives CDR1 MNHEY, CDR2 SMNVEV (reference sequence). The trim removed 10 bases at V and 7 bases at J, leaving 9 bases unmatched. This CDR3 is 12 amino acids long. CDR3 coding DNA: TGTGCCACCAGGGGGACAGCCATTGGCTACACCTTC. Translating it yields CATRGTAIGYTF.

The CDR3 DNA sequence: TGTGCCAGCAGTTTCGATAGACAGGGGGCCCCTTACGAGCAGTACTTC. Translating gives CASSFDRQGAPYEQYF. The chain combines TRBV12-3 or TRBV12-4 with TRBJ2-7; 10 nucleotides line up with TRBD1. This CDR3 has 16 residues. V lost 3 bases and J lost 4; bases outside the gene matches: 9.

The V and J genes are TRBV20-1 and TRBJ2-3; a possible D gene is TRBD2 (6 bases). Germline V lookup: CDR1 DFQATT, CDR2 SNEGSKA (reference sequence). V was trimmed by 3 bases and J by 3 bases, leaving 19 bases between them. The CDR3 is 16 residues long. CDR3 in amino acids: CSASAGSLDFTDTQYF. In DNA form, the CDR3 reads TGCAGTGCTAGTGCGGGAAGCCTGGACTTTACAGATACGCAGTATTTT.

The rearrangement links TRBV4-3 to TRBJ2-1; D is uncertain. The CDR3 covers 15 residues. The germline V gene encodes CDR1 LGHNA and CDR2 YSLEER. V gave up 6 bases and J gave up 5 bases, with 17 bases separating them. The DNA for the CDR3 is TGCGCCAGCAGTCCTGAACCGCTTGGTAACAATGAGCAGTTCTTC. Translation gives CASSPEPLGNNEQFF.

The chain is built from TRBV7-2 and TRBJ2-1; 8 bases agree with TRBD2. Losses at the gene ends were 5 bases for V and 7 bases for J; bases not matched to a gene: 13. The CDR3 consists of 16 residues. Germline loops: CDR1 SGHTA, CDR2 FQGNSA. The CDR3 nucleotides are TGTGCCAGCAGCCGAATCGGAACGGGAGGGCTAAATGAGCAGTTCTTC. It yields the protein CASSRIGTGGLNEQFF.

V usage is TRBV2 and J usage is TRBJ2-7; D gene unclear. The J call may be in error: the DNA end matches TRBJ2-5 better. The CDR3 has 10 residues. Germline V lookup: CDR1 SNHLY, CDR2 FYNNEI. As DNA, the CDR3 is TGTGCCAGCAACGGAGAGACCCAGTACTTC. Translating gives CASNGETQYF.

The gene calls are TRBV7-9 and TRBJ2-1; D not certain. There are 14 residues in the CDR3. Trimming left V 5 bases short and J 9 bases short, with 17 bases between. In germline, CDR1 is SEHNR, CDR2 FQNEAQ (reference sequence). In DNA, the CDR3 is TGTGCCAGCAGCCTGGTGGCAAGTTACGGTGAGCAGTTCTTC. It codes for CASSLVASYGEQFF.

This clonotype was found a few times. The chain is built from TRBV28 and TRBJ2-4, with D possibly matching TRBD2 (6 bases). From germline, CDR1 is MDHEN and CDR2 SYDVKM. Trimming pared 6 bases from V and 11 bases from J, leaving 26 bases between. This CDR3 has 16 amino acids. The CDR3 here is CASSNWDSEGARVQYF. In DNA form, the CDR3 reads TGTGCCAGCAGCAATTGGGACTCCGAAGGAGCGAGGGTTCAGTACTTC.

The chain couples TRBV6-1 to TRBJ2-3, with D uncertain. V dropped 1 base and J dropped 2 bases, with 10 bases sitting between them. CDR3 length equals 15 residues. Germline CDR1 reads MNHNS; CDR2 reads SASEGT. In DNA, the CDR3 is TGTGCCAGCAGTGAAGGAAGAGGAACCACAGATACGCAGTATTTT. Amino acids: CASSEGRGTTDTQYF.

This clonotype was picked up a small number of times. The J gene is TRBJ2-5, the V gene TRBV4-1; 11 nucleotides match TRBD2. V was clipped by 4 bases and J by 6 bases; unmatched bases: 13. CDR3 length: 17 amino acids. CDR1 MGHRA and CDR2 YSYEKL come from the germline V gene. Here the CDR3 reads CASSRIRVAGGLKTQYF. The CDR3 DNA follows: TGCGCCAGCAGCCGGATTAGAGTAGCGGGAGGGCTAAAGACCCAGTACTTC.

This clonotype has only a few counts. The chain uses TRBV7-9 and TRBJ2-7; D perhaps matches TRBD2 (5 bases). Trimming stripped 4 bases from V and 0 bases from J, with 13 bases between. CDR3 length: 15 amino acids. Germline V gives CDR1 SEHNR, CDR2 FQNEAQ (reference sequence). The CDR3 DNA reads TGTGCCAGCAGCTCTCGGGAAACAGTCTCCTACGAGCAGTACTTC. It encodes CASSSRETVSYEQYF.

This chain joins TRBV6-5 and TRBJ2-2; 8 bases map to TRBD1. CDR3 length: 14 amino acids. Per the germline V gene, CDR1 is MNHEY and CDR2 is SVGAGI. The J segment lost 4 bases and the V segment lost 4 bases, leaving 2 bases of the junction unmatched. The CDR3 DNA reads as TGTGCCAGCAGTTGGACAGGGAGCACCGGGGAGCTGTTTTTT. It translates to CASSWTGSTGELFF.

This clonotype has just one count. J is TRBJ2-3 and V is TRBV10-3, with D perhaps being TRBD1 or TRBD2 (5 bases each). Trimming cost V 0 bases and J 10 bases, with 5 bases left between them. The CDR3 is made up of 11 amino acids. The germline CDR1 and CDR2 sequences are ENHRY and SYGVKD. Here the CDR3 reads CAISESGAQYF. Written as DNA, the CDR3 is TGTGCCATCAGTGAGTCGGGGGCGCAGTATTTT.

As DNA, the CDR3 is TGTGCCAGCAGCCCTCCGAGGAGGAGGAAAGAGACCCAGTACTTC. It codes for CASSPPRRRKETQYF. This chain connects TRBV28 to TRBJ2-7, with a tentative D call TRBD2 (5 bases). The end of the DNA is better explained by TRBJ2-5, so the J call may be wrong. This CDR3 is built from 15 residues. Germline loops: CDR1 MDHEN, CDR2 SYDVKM.

This chain joins TRBV28 and TRBJ1-1; no definite D call. Trimming shortened V by 5 bases and J by 0 bases, and 16 bases separated the two germline ends. This CDR3 contains 16 residues. Germline V gene data show CDR1 as MDHEN and CDR2 as SYDVKM. The CDR3 DNA sequence: TGTGCCAGCAGTCGTTTGTCTACGAGATTGAACACTGAAGCTTTCTTT. It yields the protein CASSRLSTRLNTEAFF.

This rearrangement joins TRBV29-1 to TRBJ2-1, with 9 nucleotides matching TRBD2. The CDR3 is 13 amino acids. CDR1 is SQVTM and CDR2 is ANQGSEA in the germline V gene. The junction had 8 bases not matched to a gene; V was cut back by 0 bases and J by 14 bases. This chain's CDR3 is CSVEEISGSKEFF. The CDR3 bases are TGCAGCGTTGAAGAAATTAGCGGGAGTAAGGAGTTCTTC.

This chain uses TRBV27 with TRBJ1-1; D not resolved. Trimming removed 3 bases from V and 10 bases from J, with 12 bases in between. The CDR3 runs to 12 residues. Germline loops: CDR1 MNHEY, CDR2 SMNVEV (reference sequence). The DNA for the CDR3 is TGTGCCAGCAGTTTCCCGGGGAGGCTAGCTTTCTTT. Encoded protein: CASSFPGRLAFF.

This clonotype occurred a few times. Here the CDR3 reads CASSTARGWDYGYTF. The CDR3, as DNA: TGTGCCAGCAGTACGGCCCGGGGGTGGGACTATGGCTACACCTTC. J is TRBJ1-2 and V is TRBV28, with a tentative D call TRBD1 (5 bases). CDR1 MDHEN and CDR2 SYDVKM come from the germline V gene. The CDR3 has 15 residues. Trimming took off 5 bases at V and 3 bases at J, with 16 bases between the two ends.

This clonotype showed up many times. The chain recombines TRBV15 with TRBJ2-3; tentative D call: TRBD1 (5 bases). The V gene lost 3 bases and the J gene lost 4 bases, with 8 bases spanning the gap. The CDR3 length is 13 residues. CDR1 and CDR2 (germline): LNHNV, YYDKDF (reference sequence). The CDR3 here is CATSSLGPDTQYF. The CDR3 bases are TGTGCCACCAGCAGTTTGGGGCCAGATACGCAGTATTTT. Looking up the rest from reference TRBV15 and TRBJ2-3 gives the full variable domain: DAMVIQNPRYQVTQFGKPVTLSCSQTLNHNVMYWYQQKSSQAPKLLFHYYDKDFNNEADTPDNFQSRRPNTSFCFLDIRSPGLGDTAMYLCATSSLGPDTQYFGPGTRLTVL.

This clonotype was counted a few times. The CDR3 region is CSAFHPTTRTQYF. The CDR3 bases are TGCAGTGCTTTCCACCCGACGACTCGGACCCAGTACTTC. This sequence joins TRBV20-1 and TRBJ2-5; D gene uncertain. Germline V lookup: CDR1 DFQATT, CDR2 SNEGSKA (reference sequence). V was clipped by 5 bases and J by 7 bases, with 17 bases between them. CDR3 length: 13 residues.

V is TRBV7-2 and J is TRBJ2-5; 7 bases line up with TRBD1. Germline CDR1 SGHTA, CDR2 FQGNSA. Losses at the gene ends were 4 bases for V and 1 base for J; bases not matched to a gene: 6. CDR3 length equals 15 residues. The CDR3 DNA reads TGTGCCAGCAGCTGGGACAGTGGGTTCCAAGAGACCCAGTACTTC. This translates into CASSWDSGFQETQYF.

This clonotype was seen a handful of times. The rearrangement links TRBV29-1 to TRBJ2-1; TRBD2 matches 12 bases. Per germline, CDR1 SQVTM and CDR2 ANQGSEA. V trimming: 7 bases; J trimming: 4 bases; junction bases outside the gene matches: 5. This CDR3 has 14 amino acids. In DNA form, the CDR3 reads TGCAGCGGGACCGGACTAGCGGGATACAATGAGCAGTTCTTC. Protein: CSGTGLAGYNEQFF.

CDR3 region: CASSRTSRRYEQYF. The CDR3 nucleotides are TGTGCCAGCAGTAGGACTAGCAGACGTTACGAGCAGTACTTC. The chain couples TRBV2 to TRBJ2-7; 8 bases align to TRBD2. Germline-derived CDR1 and CDR2 are SNHLY and FYNNEI. V trimming: 5 bases; J trimming: 4 bases; junction bases outside the gene matches: 7. The CDR3 is 14 residues long.